One and the same sample provided the 6 T cell receptor beta chains below, sequenced in a study of T cells after yellow fever vaccination. Using its own MiXCR run on the 5' RACE reads, TCRdb lists one record per CDR3 protein. This sample yields almost 600,000 distinct CDR3 sequences, of which about 13% are seen a single time; more than 12% belongs to the top ten. The source was PBMCs, collected on the day of the yellow fever booster vaccination. These receptors were taken from a man aged 30 to 39 who received the YFV17D yellow fever vaccine.

The chain combines TRBV5-6 with TRBJ2-2; 9 bases fit TRBD2. Germline loops: CDR1 SGHDT, CDR2 YYEEEE. The CDR3 runs 17 residues. V was clipped by 2 bases and J by 5 bases; unmatched bases: 10. The CDR3 coding sequence is TGTGCCAGCAGCTTCCCTTCGACTAGCGGACAGACCGGGGAGCTGTTTTTT. Translation gives CASSFPSTSGQTGELFF.

This sequence joins TRBV20-1 and TRBJ2-2; D is unresolved. The CDR3 is 16 amino acids. Looked up from germline, CDR1 is DFQATT and CDR2 is SNEGSKA (reference sequence). Trimming cost V 2 bases and J 3 bases, with 16 bases left between them. The CDR3 DNA reads TGCAGTGCTAGATGGGCCGAGAGGATTGACACCGGGGAGCTGTTTTTT. It translates to CSARWAERIDTGELFF.

This chain uses TRBV7-2 with TRBJ2-5; no clear D. The CDR3 consists of 11 residues. V was cut by 8 bases and J by 4 bases, with 8 bases left in between. Germline V CDR1 and CDR2: SGHTA, FQGNSA. In nucleotides, the CDR3 is TGTGCCAGCCCCTTGGGAGAGACCCAGTACTTC. Its translation: CASPLGETQYF.

This clonotype was picked up a small number of times. The chain uses TRBV4-3 and TRBJ1-2; D gene uncertain. V dropped 3 bases and J dropped 0 bases, with 14 bases sitting between them. From germline, CDR1 is LGHNA and CDR2 YSLEER. This CDR3 comprises 16 residues. CDR3 in amino acids: CASSQSLGRANYGYTF. CDR3 nucleotide sequence: TGCGCCAGCAGCCAGTCCCTCGGACGAGCTAACTATGGCTACACCTTC.

The CDR3 reads CASSLAGSVVFPGELFF. DNA for the CDR3: TGCGCCAGCAGCTTGGCAGGGTCCGTGGTCTTTCCCGGGGAGCTGTTTTTT. The chain carries TRBV5-1 and TRBJ2-2; D perhaps matches TRBD1 (5 bases). Trimming stripped 0 bases from V and 6 bases from J, with 18 bases between. Germline V gene sequence: CDR1 SGHRS, CDR2 YFSETQ. This CDR3 comprises 17 residues.

V gene TRBV3-1 combines with J gene TRBJ1-2; D gene ambiguous. Germline values: CDR1 LGHDT, CDR2 YNNKEL (reference sequence). The CDR3 extends over 13 amino acids. V was pared by 0 bases and J by 4 bases, with 6 bases between. CDR3 sequence reads: CASSQEPAYGYTF. As DNA, the CDR3 is TGTGCCAGCAGCCAAGAACCAGCCTATGGCTACACCTTC.